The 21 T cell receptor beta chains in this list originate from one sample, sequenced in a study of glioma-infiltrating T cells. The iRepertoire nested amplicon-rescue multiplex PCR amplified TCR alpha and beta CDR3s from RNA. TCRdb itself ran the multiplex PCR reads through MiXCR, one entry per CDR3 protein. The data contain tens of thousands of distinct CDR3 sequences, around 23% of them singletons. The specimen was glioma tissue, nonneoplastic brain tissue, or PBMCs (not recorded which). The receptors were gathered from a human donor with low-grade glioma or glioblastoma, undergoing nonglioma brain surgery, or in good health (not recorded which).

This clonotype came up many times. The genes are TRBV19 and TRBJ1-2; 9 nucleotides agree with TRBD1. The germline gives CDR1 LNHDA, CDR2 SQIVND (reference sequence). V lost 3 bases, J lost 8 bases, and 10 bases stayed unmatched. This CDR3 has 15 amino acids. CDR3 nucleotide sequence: TGTGCCAGTAGTATTCTCTGGACAGGGGTTCGAGGCTACACCTTC. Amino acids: CASSILWTGVRGYTF.

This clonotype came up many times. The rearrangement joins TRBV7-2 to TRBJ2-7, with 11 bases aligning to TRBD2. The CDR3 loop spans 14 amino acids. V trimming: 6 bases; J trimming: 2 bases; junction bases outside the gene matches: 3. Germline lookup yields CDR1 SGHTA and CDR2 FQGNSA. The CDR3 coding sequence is TGTGCCAGCAGACCGACTAGCGGGGCCTACGAGCAGTACTTC. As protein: CASRPTSGAYEQYF.

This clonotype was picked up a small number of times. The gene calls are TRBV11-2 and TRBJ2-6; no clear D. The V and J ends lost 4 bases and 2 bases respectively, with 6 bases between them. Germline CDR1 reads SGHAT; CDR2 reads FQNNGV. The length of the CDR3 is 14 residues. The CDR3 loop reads CASSWATGANVLTF. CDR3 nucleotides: TGTGCCAGCAGCTGGGCGACTGGGGCCAACGTCCTGACTTTC.

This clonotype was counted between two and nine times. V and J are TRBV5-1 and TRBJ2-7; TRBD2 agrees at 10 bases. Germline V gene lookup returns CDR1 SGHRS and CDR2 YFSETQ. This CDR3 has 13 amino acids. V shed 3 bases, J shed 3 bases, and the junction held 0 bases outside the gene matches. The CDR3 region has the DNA TGCGCCAGCAGCTCTAGCGGGAGCTACGAGCAGTACTTC. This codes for CASSSSGSYEQYF.

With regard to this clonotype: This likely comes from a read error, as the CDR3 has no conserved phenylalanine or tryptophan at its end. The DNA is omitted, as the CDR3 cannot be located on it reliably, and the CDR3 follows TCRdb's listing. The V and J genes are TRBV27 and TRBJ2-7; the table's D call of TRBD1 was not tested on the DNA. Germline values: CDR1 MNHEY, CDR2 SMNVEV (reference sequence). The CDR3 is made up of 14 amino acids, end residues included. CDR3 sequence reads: CASSSPPAPYEHYS.

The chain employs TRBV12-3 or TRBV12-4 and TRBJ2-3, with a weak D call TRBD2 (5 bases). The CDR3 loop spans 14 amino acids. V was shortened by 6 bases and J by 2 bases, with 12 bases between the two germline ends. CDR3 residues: CASSFGLDTDTQYF. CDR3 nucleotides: TGTGCCAGCAGCTTCGGACTGGACACAGATACGCAGTATTTT.

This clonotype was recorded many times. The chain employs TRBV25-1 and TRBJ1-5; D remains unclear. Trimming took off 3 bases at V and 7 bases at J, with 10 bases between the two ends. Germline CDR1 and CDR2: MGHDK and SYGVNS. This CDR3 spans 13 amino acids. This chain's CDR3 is CASSDYTGQPQHF. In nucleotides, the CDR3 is TGTGCCAGCAGTGATTACACCGGGCAGCCCCAGCATTTT.

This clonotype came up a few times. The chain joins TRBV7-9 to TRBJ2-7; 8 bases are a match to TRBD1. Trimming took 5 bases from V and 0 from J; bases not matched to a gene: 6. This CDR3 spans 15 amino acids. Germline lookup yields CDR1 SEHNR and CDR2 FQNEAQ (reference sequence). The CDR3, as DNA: TGTGCCAGCAGCGATACAGGGGGAACCTCCTACGAGCAGTACTTC. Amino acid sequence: CASSDTGGTSYEQYF. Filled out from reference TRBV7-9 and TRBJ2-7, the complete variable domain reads DTGVSQNPRHKITKRGQNVTFRCDPISEHNRLYWYRQTLGQGPEFLTYFQNEAQLEKSRLLSDRFSAERPKGSFSTLEIQRTEQGDSAMYLCASSDTGGTSYEQYFGPGTRLTVT.

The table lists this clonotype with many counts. CDR3 in DNA: TGCAGTGCTACGGGGGATTTCATGAACACTGAAGCTTTCTTT. It translates to CSATGDFMNTEAFF. The chain employs TRBV20-1 and TRBJ1-1; tentative D call: TRBD1 (5 bases). With 4 bases removed from V and 0 bases from J, the gap between germline ends came to 12 bases. Germline values: CDR1 DFQATT, CDR2 SNEGSKA (reference sequence). This CDR3 is 14 amino acids long.

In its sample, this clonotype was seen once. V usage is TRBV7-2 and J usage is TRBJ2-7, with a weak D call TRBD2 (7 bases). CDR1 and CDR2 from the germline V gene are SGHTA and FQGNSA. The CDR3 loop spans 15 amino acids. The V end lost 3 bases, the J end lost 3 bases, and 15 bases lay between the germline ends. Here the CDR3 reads CASSFSAGAVYEQYF. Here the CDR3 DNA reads TGTGCCAGCAGCTTCAGCGCGGGGGCCGTCTACGAGCAGTACTTC.

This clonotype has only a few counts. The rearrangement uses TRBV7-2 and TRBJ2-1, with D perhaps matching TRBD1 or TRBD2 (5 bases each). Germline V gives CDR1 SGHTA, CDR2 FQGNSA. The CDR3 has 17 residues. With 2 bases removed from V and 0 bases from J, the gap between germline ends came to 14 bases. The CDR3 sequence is CASSLRGRGNSYNEQFF. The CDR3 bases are TGTGCCAGCAGCTTAAGAGGCCGGGGCAACTCCTACAATGAGCAGTTCTTC.

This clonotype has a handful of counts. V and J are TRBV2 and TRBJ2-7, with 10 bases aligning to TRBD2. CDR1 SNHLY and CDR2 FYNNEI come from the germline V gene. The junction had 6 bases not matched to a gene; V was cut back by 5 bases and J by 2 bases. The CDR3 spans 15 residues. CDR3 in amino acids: CASSLERGGTYEQYF. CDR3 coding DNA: TGTGCCAGCAGTTTAGAGCGGGGGGGCACCTACGAGCAGTACTTC.

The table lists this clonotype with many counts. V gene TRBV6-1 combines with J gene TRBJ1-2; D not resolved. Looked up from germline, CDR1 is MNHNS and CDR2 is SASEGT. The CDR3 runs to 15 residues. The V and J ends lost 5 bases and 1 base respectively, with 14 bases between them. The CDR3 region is CASSTPPGSNYGYTF. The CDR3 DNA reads TGTGCCAGCAGTACCCCGCCGGGAAGTAACTATGGCTACACCTTC.

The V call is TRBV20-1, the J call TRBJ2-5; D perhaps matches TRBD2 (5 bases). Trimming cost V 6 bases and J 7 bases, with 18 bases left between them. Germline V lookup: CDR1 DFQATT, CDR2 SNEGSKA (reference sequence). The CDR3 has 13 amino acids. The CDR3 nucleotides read TGCAGTGCCAGCAGTTACTCCCGGGGGACCCAGTACTTC. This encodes CSASSYSRGTQYF.

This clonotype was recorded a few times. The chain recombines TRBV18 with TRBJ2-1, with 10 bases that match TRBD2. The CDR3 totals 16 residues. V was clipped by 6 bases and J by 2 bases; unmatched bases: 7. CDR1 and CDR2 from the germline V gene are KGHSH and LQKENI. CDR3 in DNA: TGTGCCAGCTCGTCTACCCTAGCGGGGGCCTACAATGAGCAGTTCTTC. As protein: CASSSTLAGAYNEQFF.

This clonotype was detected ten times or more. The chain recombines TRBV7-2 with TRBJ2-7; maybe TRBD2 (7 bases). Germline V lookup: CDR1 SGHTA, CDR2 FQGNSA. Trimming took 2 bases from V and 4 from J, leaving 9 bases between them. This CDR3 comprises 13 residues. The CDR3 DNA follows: TGTGCCAGCAGCTTACGGGGGGCTTACGAGCAGTACTTC. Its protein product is CASSLRGAYEQYF.

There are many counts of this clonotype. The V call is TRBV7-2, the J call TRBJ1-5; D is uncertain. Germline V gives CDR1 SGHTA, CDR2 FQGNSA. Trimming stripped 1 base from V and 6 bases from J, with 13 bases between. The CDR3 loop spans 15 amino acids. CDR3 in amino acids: CASSLGRGLGQPQHF. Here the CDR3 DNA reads TGTGCCAGCAGCTTAGGGCGCGGGCTTGGTCAGCCCCAGCATTTT.

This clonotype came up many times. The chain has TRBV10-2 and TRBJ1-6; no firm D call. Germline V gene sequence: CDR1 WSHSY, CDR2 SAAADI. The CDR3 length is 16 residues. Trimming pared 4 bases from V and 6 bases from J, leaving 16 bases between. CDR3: CASSVGTRGPNSPLHF. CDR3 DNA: TGCGCCAGCAGTGTGGGCACGAGAGGTCCTAATTCACCCCTCCACTTT.

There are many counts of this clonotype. CDR3 in DNA: TGTGCCAGCTCGGGCGGGGTCCGGAGGGCAGATACGCAGTATTTT. This encodes CASSGGVRRADTQYF. The genes are TRBV25-1 and TRBJ2-3; tentatively, D is TRBD2 (6 bases). Germline V CDR1 and CDR2: MGHDK, SYGVNS. The ends were cut back, 8 bases at V and 4 bases at J, with 19 bases in the middle. The CDR3 is made up of 15 amino acids.

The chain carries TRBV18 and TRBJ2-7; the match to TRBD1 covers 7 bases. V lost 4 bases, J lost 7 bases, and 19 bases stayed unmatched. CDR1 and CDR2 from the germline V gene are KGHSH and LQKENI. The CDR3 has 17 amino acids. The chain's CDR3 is CASSHRQGSSTSGEQYF. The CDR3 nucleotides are TGTGCCAGCTCACATCGACAGGGCTCATCCACTTCGGGTGAGCAGTACTTC.

The CDR3 DNA reads TGTGCCAGCAGCCCACGCCTCCTCACAGATACGCAGTATTTT. It translates to CASSPRLLTDTQYF. The chain recombines TRBV7-6 with TRBJ2-3; D not certain. The CDR3 is 14 residues long. Germline V gives CDR1 SGHVS, CDR2 FNYEAQ. The ends were cut back, 5 bases at V and 2 bases at J, with 11 bases in the middle.